The sequence of this T cell receptor beta chain was determined in a study of blood T cell repertoires in COVID-19. Study context: Acute-phase and convalescent COVID-19 samples originated in the United States, Italy and Spain. Sample material is recorded as cDNA or gDNA derived from T cells, B-cell-depleted T cells, or PBMCs.

Seattle patients were enrolled during active infection and followed longitudinally. This clone occurred a few times. Only in-frame clones appear in the TCRdb table, and some are missing; sequencing was by immunoSEQ multiplex PCR. The table records around 170,000 clones, roughly 80% of them present only once. CDR3 length equals 13 residues. Germline V gives CDR1 LGHDT, CDR2 YNNKEL (reference sequence). V was shortened by 10 bases and J by 3 bases, with 15 bases between the two germline ends. Sequenced input: peripheral blood. This chain joins TRBV3-1 (or the pseudogene TRBV3-2) and TRBJ1-1; D is unresolved. The clonotype was recovered from a woman in her seventies with COVID-19, enrolled during active disease. Here the CDR3 DNA reads TGTGCCACCGGAAGGGAGGGTTACACTGAAGCTTTCTTT. Amino acid sequence: CATGREGYTEAFF.